This T cell receptor (beta chain) was sequenced in a study of blood T cell repertoires in COVID-19. Produced via immunoSEQ multiplex PCR; TCRdb's table is partial and in-frame only. In the table there are some 150,000 clones, around 83% of which are singletons. This CDR3 has 14 residues. V was trimmed by 2 bases and J by 1 base, leaving 8 bases between them. Germline lookup yields CDR1 SEHNR and CDR2 FQNEAQ (reference sequence). Worth noting for this clone: Other DNA sequences within the sample encode an identical CDR3.

The J gene is TRBJ1-1, the V gene TRBV7-9; a possible D gene is TRBD1 (5 bases). This sequence originates from a human donor with acute or convalescent COVID-19. The donor label of this sample is uncertain. Sequenced material: peripheral blood. In DNA form, the CDR3 reads TGTGCCAGCAGCTTACAGGGAGGGAACACTGAAGCTTTCTTT. Amino acids: CASSLQGGNTEAFF.